Below are 25 T cell receptor beta chains sequenced from a single sample in a study of Ad26.COV2.S vaccination and SARS-CoV-2 variants. Assay: immunoSEQ multiplex PCR; the TCRdb copy retains only in-frame clones and omits some. In the table there are 500,000 or so clones, roughly 89% of which are singletons. The treatment here: roughly 19 received Ad26.COV2.S at low or high dose, single or two shots; about 5 received placebo; per-sample allocation not given. All samples were drawn on day 63, counting from the first vaccine or placebo injection. This material consisted of peripheral blood, taken in a trial of Ad26.COV2.S vaccine versus placebo. These TCRs come from a person aged 18-60 years who received the Ad26.COV2.S COVID-19 vaccine or a placebo.

In this sample, this clone turned up many times. The V gene is TRBV7-9, the J gene TRBJ1-2; no clear D. CDR1 and CDR2 from the germline V gene are SEHNR and FQNEAQ (reference sequence). The CDR3 contains 14 residues. Trimming stripped 1 base from V and 3 bases from J, with 9 bases between. CDR3 in amino acids: CASSLVPRDYGYTF. DNA for the CDR3: TGTGCCAGCAGCTTAGTCCCCCGAGACTATGGCTACACCTTC.

This rearrangement joins TRBV7-2 to TRBJ2-7; D is uncertain. The CDR3 runs to 14 residues. CDR1 SGHTA and CDR2 FQGNSA come from the germline V gene. V dropped 3 bases and J dropped 6 bases, with 15 bases sitting between them. The CDR3 sequence is CASSFGSPPAEQYF. The CDR3, as DNA: TGTGCCAGCAGCTTTGGATCCCCACCGGCCGAGCAGTACTTC.

The J gene is TRBJ1-5, the V gene TRBV7-8, with a weak D call TRBD1 (5 bases). Trimming took off 2 bases at V and 4 bases at J, with 15 bases between the two ends. Germline V gives CDR1 SGHVS, CDR2 FQNEAQ. The CDR3 length is 16 residues. The CDR3 DNA reads TGTGCCAGCAGCTTACGACCGGACACTTTAAATCAGCCCCAGCATTTT. Amino acid sequence: CASSLRPDTLNQPQHF.

The V call is TRBV28, the J call TRBJ2-1; 7 positions match TRBD2. Germline CDR1 reads MDHEN; CDR2 reads SYDVKM. V dropped 4 bases and J dropped 3; count of bases not matched to a gene: 9. This CDR3 spans 16 amino acids. In DNA form, the CDR3 reads TGTGCCAGCAGTTATGGGGCGGGAGCCGTCTACAATGAGCAGTTCTTC. Amino acids: CASSYGAGAVYNEQFF. Variable domain in full (rest from reference TRBV28 and TRBJ2-1): DVKVTQSSRYLVKRTGEKVFLECVQDMDHENMFWYRQDPGLGLRLIYFSYDVKMKEKGDIPEGYSVSREKKERFSLILESASTNQTSMYLCASSYGAGAVYNEQFFGPGTRLTVL.

The J gene is TRBJ2-7, the V gene TRBV7-9; either TRBD1 or TRBD2 may fit D (5 bases each). The CDR3 extends over 16 amino acids. Germline V CDR1 and CDR2: SEHNR, FQNEAQ (reference sequence). Trimming pared 4 bases from V and 7 bases from J, leaving 23 bases between. CDR3 nucleotides: TGTGCCAGCAGCTCCTCCGGGACCTTAACGGATGGGGAGCAGTACTTC. Its translation is CASSSSGTLTDGEQYF.

This sequence joins TRBV4-3 and TRBJ2-1; the D gene is possibly TRBD2 (6 bases). The V end was cut by 4 bases, the J end by 7 bases, with 23 bases between. The germline CDR1 and CDR2 sequences are LGHNA and YSLEER. The CDR3 consists of 17 residues. DNA of the CDR3: TGCGCCAGCAGCCGCCTTACGGGCGGGGTTTCGCGAAATGAGCAGTTCTTC. Protein product: CASSRLTGGVSRNEQFF.

The chain couples TRBV11-1 to TRBJ2-1; D is uncertain. Trimming left V 2 bases short and J 7 bases short, with 15 bases between. Germline CDR1 and CDR2: SGHAT and FQDESV (reference sequence). This CDR3 spans 15 amino acids. CDR3 loop: CASSLQLSSVNEQFF. The CDR3 nucleotides read TGTGCCAGCAGCTTACAATTGAGTTCGGTGAATGAGCAGTTCTTC.

This chain connects TRBV6-2 or TRBV6-3 to TRBJ1-2; 9 bases are shared with TRBD1. V was pared by 5 bases and J by 9 bases, with 10 bases of the junction left unmatched. CDR1 and CDR2 from the germline V gene are MNHEY and SVGEGT. The CDR3 length is 14 residues. The CDR3 DNA sequence: TGTGCCAGCAGTCCGGGACAGGGTATGAGAAGCTACACCTTC. This codes for CASSPGQGMRSYTF.

This chain uses TRBV5-8 with TRBJ2-5; 15 bases agree with TRBD2. The CDR3 is 15 amino acids. Germline V gene lookup returns CDR1 SGHTS and CDR2 YDEGEE. Germline trimming cut 4 bases from V and 4 bases from J; bases unmatched to any gene: 2. The CDR3, as DNA: TGTGCCAGCAGCCCGGGACTAGCGGGGGGAGAGACCCAGTACTTC. Its protein product is CASSPGLAGGETQYF.

This chain uses TRBV3-1 (or the pseudogene TRBV3-2) with TRBJ1-5, with D perhaps TRBD1 (5 bases). CDR1 and CDR2 (germline): LGHDT, YNNKEL (reference sequence). With 0 bases removed from V and 5 bases from J, the gap between germline ends came to 11 bases. The CDR3 totals 15 residues. The CDR3 is CASSQDLEGDQPQHF. CDR3 DNA sequence: TGTGCCAGCAGCCAAGATCTTGAAGGGGATCAGCCCCAGCATTTT.

The DNA of the CDR3 is TGTGCCAGCAGCCAAGACCTACCGAGTCGGACGGAGTACCAAGAGACCCAGTACTTC. As protein: CASSQDLPSRTEYQETQYF. This chain connects TRBV14 to TRBJ2-5; no clear D gene. CDR3 length equals 19 residues. Germline V gives CDR1 SGHDN, CDR2 FVKESK. V was cut by 0 bases and J by 0 bases, with 20 bases left in between.

This clone was counted only a few times. The chain employs TRBV19 and TRBJ2-5; D may be TRBD1 (6 bases). V dropped 7 bases and J dropped 0 bases, with 15 bases sitting between them. Germline CDR1 is LNHDA and CDR2 is SQIVND (reference sequence). The CDR3 consists of 15 residues. The CDR3 loop reads CASNRGQGYQETQYF. In DNA form, the CDR3 reads TGTGCCAGTAACCGGGGACAAGGATACCAAGAGACCCAGTACTTC.

The DNA of the CDR3 is TGTGCCAGCAGTTACGATTGGGGGGGGACAGATACGCAGTATTTT. Its translation is CASSYDWGGTDTQYF. This chain links TRBV6-2 or TRBV6-3 with TRBJ2-3, with TRBD2 identical over 7 bases. The trim removed 2 bases at V and 3 bases at J, leaving 5 bases unmatched. The CDR3 is made up of 15 amino acids. Germline V lookup: CDR1 MNHEY, CDR2 SVGEGT.

This chain uses TRBV15 with TRBJ2-3; TRBD1 aligns across 8 bases. This CDR3 is built from 17 residues. V gave up 1 base and J gave up 2 bases; unmatched junction bases: 8. CDR1 and CDR2 (germline): LNHNV, YYDKDF (reference sequence). The CDR3 reads CATSRVRTGLNTDTQYF. The CDR3 coding sequence is TGTGCCACCAGCAGAGTACGGACAGGGCTCAACACAGATACGCAGTATTTT.

This rearrangement joins TRBV12-3 or TRBV12-4 to TRBJ1-2, with D uncertain. The CDR3 covers 12 residues. The V end was cut by 6 bases, the J end by 7 bases, with 12 bases between. CDR3 sequence reads: CASSPGVGGYTF. The DNA for the CDR3 is TGTGCCAGCAGCCCGGGAGTCGGTGGCTACACCTTC.

The J gene is TRBJ2-3, the V gene TRBV6-2 or TRBV6-3; D is unresolved. Trimming removed 6 bases from V and 1 base from J, with 14 bases in between. CDR1 and CDR2 from the germline V gene are MNHEY and SVGEGT. There are 15 residues in the CDR3. The CDR3 nucleotides are TGTGCCAGCAGCCATAATCCGGCCGGCACAGATACGCAGTATTTT. This encodes CASSHNPAGTDTQYF.

V gene TRBV28 combines with J gene TRBJ1-2, with D tentatively TRBD1 (6 bases). Germline loops: CDR1 MDHEN, CDR2 SYDVKM. V was trimmed by 4 bases and J by 1 base, leaving 10 bases between them. The CDR3 extends over 14 amino acids. The CDR3 DNA is TGTGCCAGCAGTTCGGGGGGCGATAACTATGGCTACACCTTC. Its protein is CASSSGGDNYGYTF.

The V and J genes are TRBV27 and TRBJ1-2, with 7 bases fitting TRBD1. CDR1 and CDR2 (germline): MNHEY, SMNVEV (reference sequence). V gave up 2 bases and J gave up 5 bases; unmatched junction bases: 5. CDR3 size: 14 residues. The CDR3 protein is CASSLIAGGYGYTF. The CDR3 DNA is TGTGCCAGCAGTTTAATCGCAGGGGGGTATGGCTACACCTTC.

This chain joins TRBV27 and TRBJ2-7; 7 positions match TRBD1. The length of the CDR3 is 14 residues. Per germline, CDR1 MNHEY and CDR2 SMNVEV (reference sequence). The J segment lost 6 bases and the V segment lost 4 bases, leaving 9 bases of the junction unmatched. CDR3 nucleotides: TGTGCCAGCAGTTATGGGGACAGCCCCAGCGAGCAGTACTTC. Amino acids: CASSYGDSPSEQYF.

The chain couples TRBV3-1 (or the pseudogene TRBV3-2) to TRBJ2-3; D ambiguous. The germline V and J ends were trimmed by 4 bases and 5 bases, with 10 bases remaining between them. Germline CDR1 reads LGHDT; CDR2 reads YNNKEL (reference sequence). There are 13 residues in the CDR3. The CDR3 DNA follows: TGTGCCAGCAGCCGCCGTGGTGGAGATACGCAGTATTTT. Translation gives CASSRRGGDTQYF.

With regard to this clone: A read error may produce the germline difference seen at one junction end. The J gene is TRBJ1-1, the V gene TRBV30, with a possible D match to TRBD1 (5 bases). This CDR3 region has 11 residues. Germline assignment: CDR1 GTSNPN and CDR2 SVGIG (reference sequence). The CDR3, as DNA: TGTGCCTGGGGGCTGGACACCGAAGCTTTCTTT. Amino acid sequence: CAWGLDTEAFF.

This chain links TRBV4-2 with TRBJ2-7; unclear D gene. The CDR3 covers 13 residues. The germline CDR1 and CDR2 sequences are LGHNA and YNFKEQ. V lost 2 bases and J 2 bases, leaving 7 bases between the germline ends. Written as DNA, the CDR3 is TGTGCCAGCAGCCAACAGCCAACCTACGAGCAGTACTTC. Its protein product is CASSQQPTYEQYF.

This clone showed up just once. CDR3 residues: CASTPGSSRASGNTIYF. The CDR3 nucleotides read TGTGCCAGTACCCCGGGGAGCTCGCGGGCCTCTGGAAACACCATATATTTT. The chain links TRBV19 to TRBJ1-3; unclear D gene. Germline CDR1 is LNHDA and CDR2 is SQIVND (reference sequence). V lost 7 bases, J lost 0 bases, and 19 bases lay in between. The CDR3 sequence is 17 residues long.

This clone came up a few times. This rearrangement joins TRBV6-2 or TRBV6-3 to TRBJ2-1, with 9 positions matching TRBD2. Germline V gene sequence: CDR1 MNHEY, CDR2 SVGEGT. The J segment lost 2 bases and the V segment lost 5 bases, leaving 7 bases of the junction unmatched. This CDR3 has 16 amino acids. CDR3 sequence: CASSDRLADTYNEQFF. CDR3 DNA sequence: TGTGCCAGCAGTGATCGACTAGCGGACACCTACAATGAGCAGTTCTTC.

This clone has a handful of counts. The chain recombines TRBV6-5 with TRBJ1-5; a possible D gene is TRBD1 (6 bases). The germline V gene has CDR1 MNHEY and CDR2 SVGAGI. V lost 6 bases to trimming and J lost 5 bases, with 17 bases between them. The CDR3 contains 15 residues. As DNA, the CDR3 is TGTGCCAGCAGGAAACAGGGTTTTGGGGATCAGCCCCAGCATTTT. Protein: CASRKQGFGDQPQHF.